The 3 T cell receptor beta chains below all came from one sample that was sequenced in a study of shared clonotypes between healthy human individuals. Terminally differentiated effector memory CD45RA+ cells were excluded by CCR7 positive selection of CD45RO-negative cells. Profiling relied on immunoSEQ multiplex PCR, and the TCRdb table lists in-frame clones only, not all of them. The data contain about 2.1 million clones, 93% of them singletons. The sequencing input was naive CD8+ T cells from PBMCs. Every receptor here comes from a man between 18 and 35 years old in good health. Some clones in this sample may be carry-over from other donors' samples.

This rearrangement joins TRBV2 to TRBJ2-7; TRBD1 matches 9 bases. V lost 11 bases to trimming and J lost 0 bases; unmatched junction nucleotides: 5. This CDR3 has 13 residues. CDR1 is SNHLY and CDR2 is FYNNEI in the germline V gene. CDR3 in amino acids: CAGGQGSSYEQYF. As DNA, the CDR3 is TGTGCCGGGGGACAGGGTAGCTCCTACGAGCAGTACTTC.

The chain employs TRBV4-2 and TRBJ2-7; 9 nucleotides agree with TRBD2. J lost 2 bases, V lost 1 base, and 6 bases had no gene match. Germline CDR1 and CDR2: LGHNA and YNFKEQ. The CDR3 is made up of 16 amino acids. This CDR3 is CASSQAETSGTYEQYF. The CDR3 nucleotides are TGTGCCAGCAGCCAAGCGGAGACTAGCGGAACCTACGAGCAGTACTTC.

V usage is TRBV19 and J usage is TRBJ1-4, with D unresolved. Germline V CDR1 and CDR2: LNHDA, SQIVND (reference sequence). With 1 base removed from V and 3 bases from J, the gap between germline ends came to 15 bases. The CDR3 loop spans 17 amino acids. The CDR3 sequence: CASSIGSARYSNEKLFF. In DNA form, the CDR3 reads TGTGCCAGTAGTATAGGATCGGCGAGGTACTCTAATGAAAAACTGTTTTTT.